One T cell receptor (beta chain) is described in this entry. Its antigen is undetermined. Generated by immunoSEQ multiplex PCR, the TCRdb table keeps only in-frame clones and is missing some. The table shows under 150,000 clones, with 90% to 95% occurring only once. This CDR3 spans 15 amino acids. CDR1 is MGHRA, CDR2 YSYEKL, per germline. V gave up 3 bases and J gave up 6 bases, with 17 bases separating them. These data originate in a study of siplizumab effects on memory and regulatory T cells. Study-wide results and limits: Unstimulated subsets were the mapping target of only a minor fraction of alloreactive clones. Naive T cell populations appeared to exhibit greater diversity than memory cells and appeared to be major alloresponse contributors. Fewer alloreactive sequences mapped to unstimulated CD4+ memory cells under siplizumab.

Source material: non-Treg CD4+ T cells sorted from blood. The TCR was taken from a human donor in good health. V and J are TRBV4-1 and TRBJ1-2; D gene unclear. In DNA form, the CDR3 reads TGCGCCAGCAGCCACCCCAGATCTGCCCTCCATGGCTACACCTTC. Protein: CASSHPRSALHGYTF.